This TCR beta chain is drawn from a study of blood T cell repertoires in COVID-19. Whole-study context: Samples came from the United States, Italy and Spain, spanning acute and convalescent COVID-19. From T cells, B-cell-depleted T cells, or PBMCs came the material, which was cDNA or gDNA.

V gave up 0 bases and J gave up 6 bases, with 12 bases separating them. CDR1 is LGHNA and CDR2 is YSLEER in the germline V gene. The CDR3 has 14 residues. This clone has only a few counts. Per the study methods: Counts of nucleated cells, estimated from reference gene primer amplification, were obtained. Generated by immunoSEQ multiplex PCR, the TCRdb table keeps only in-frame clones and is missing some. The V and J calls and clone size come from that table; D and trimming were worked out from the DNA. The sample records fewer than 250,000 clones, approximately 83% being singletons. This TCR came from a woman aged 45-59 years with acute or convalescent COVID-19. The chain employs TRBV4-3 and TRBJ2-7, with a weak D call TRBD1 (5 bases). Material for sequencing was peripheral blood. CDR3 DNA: TGCGCCAGCAGCCAAGAAAGTCGCAGGGCCGAGCAGTACTTC. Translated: CASSQESRRAEQYF.